This T cell receptor (beta chain) was captured in a study of blood T cell repertoires in COVID-19. Study summary: Sites in the United States, Italy and Spain provided acute and convalescent COVID-19 samples. In each case, the material was cDNA or gDNA derived from T cells, B-cell-depleted T cells, or PBMCs.

As originally analysed: Using reference gene primer amplification, nucleated cell counts were estimated. The table came from immunoSEQ multiplex PCR; TCRdb's copy has only in-frame clones and leaves some out. That table supplies the V and J calls and clone size; D and trimming were determined from the DNA. The repertoire consists of 100,000 to 150,000 clones, with about 80% occurring once and the leading ten covering around 11%. The V gene lost 1 base and the J gene lost 1 base, with 5 bases spanning the gap. CDR1 is SGHTA and CDR2 is FQGNSA in the germline V gene. The CDR3 spans 14 residues. The receptor was isolated from a man in his sixties with acute or convalescent COVID-19. The V gene is TRBV7-2, the J gene TRBJ2-1, with D hard to call. Sequenced input: peripheral blood. The CDR3 sequence: CASSLVTSYNEQFF. The CDR3 nucleotides read TGTGCCAGCAGCTTAGTTACATCCTACAATGAGCAGTTCTTC.